This entry describes one T cell receptor (beta chain). Vbeta (60) and Jbeta (13) primers were used in the PCR. The repertoire was sequenced with immunoSEQ multiplex PCR; TCRdb's copy has only in-frame clones and lacks some. This table holds around 110,000 clones, about 10% found once. V was pared by 6 bases and J by 4 bases, with 18 bases between. The CDR3 runs to 16 residues. CDR1 LNHDA and CDR2 SQIVND come from the germline V gene (reference sequence). Donors likely had unrecorded immune exposures despite being nominally healthy when sampled. The entry originates in a study of cytomegalovirus exposure and HLA in healthy donors. Study overall: Caucasian-associated ancestry cluster membership applied to under 85% of several hundred genotyped donors.

The sequenced material came from PBMCs. This chain connects TRBV19 to TRBJ2-2, with D perhaps matching TRBD1 (6 bases). The sequence derives from a man between 25 and 39 years old in good health and CMV-seronegative. The CDR3 loop is CASRNGTHKITGELFF. As DNA, the CDR3 is TGTGCCAGTAGGAACGGGACACATAAAATCACCGGGGAGCTGTTTTTT.